Shown below are 17 T cell receptor beta chains from a single sample sequenced in a study of cytomegalovirus exposure and HLA in healthy donors. Method: immunoSEQ multiplex PCR; TCRdb's copy keeps in-frame clones and lacks some. Here the sample spans 220,000 or so clones, approximately 82% being singletons. Sequenced input: PBMCs. The receptor set was obtained from a woman aged 18 to 35 in good health and CMV-seronegative.

This chain uses TRBV2 with TRBJ2-1; 8 nucleotides align to TRBD2. V lost 6 bases, J lost 3 bases, and 7 bases stayed unmatched. This CDR3 has 15 residues. From germline, CDR1 is SNHLY and CDR2 FYNNEI. The CDR3, as DNA: TGTGCCAGCAGCGCGAGGGGACTAGACTACAATGAGCAGTTCTTC. It translates to CASSARGLDYNEQFF. Supplemented by reference TRBV2 and TRBJ2-1, the full variable domain reads EPEVTQTPSHQVTQMGQEVILRCVPISNHLYFYWYRQILGQKVEFLVSFYNNEISEKSEIFDDQFSVERPDGSNFTLKIRSTKLEDSAMYFCASSARGLDYNEQFFGPGTRLTVL.

The chain employs TRBV27 and TRBJ1-1; maybe TRBD1 (5 bases). Trimming removed 4 bases at V and 2 bases at J, with 8 bases between. From germline, CDR1 is MNHEY and CDR2 SMNVEV (reference sequence). CDR3 length: 13 amino acids. The CDR3 protein is CASSWGINTEAFF. The CDR3 nucleotides are TGTGCCAGCAGTTGGGGGATAAACACTGAAGCTTTCTTT.

V usage is TRBV19 and J usage is TRBJ1-5, with a tentative D call TRBD1 (5 bases). With 5 bases removed from V and 11 bases from J, the gap between germline ends came to 22 bases. The germline CDR1 and CDR2 sequences are LNHDA and SQIVND (reference sequence). The CDR3 has 15 residues. For the CDR3, the DNA is TGTGCCAGTAGTTCCCCCGGAGGGGTCGTTGGGACCCAGCATTTT. This codes for CASSSPGGVVGTQHF.

J is TRBJ1-1 and V is TRBV30, with TRBD1 identical over 8 bases. The CDR3 runs 13 residues. The V gene end was trimmed by 7 bases and the J gene end by 2 bases; junction bases not matched to a gene: 6. Germline V gene lookup returns CDR1 GTSNPN and CDR2 SVGIG (reference sequence). CDR3 DNA: TGTGCCTCGAACAGGGGGGGAAACACTGAAGCTTTCTTT. Protein: CASNRGGNTEAFF.

The CDR3 DNA reads TGTGCCAGCCAAACGGAAACAGATACGCAGTATTTT. Residues: CASQTETDTQYF. V usage is TRBV19 and J usage is TRBJ2-3; no firm D call. The CDR3 has 12 amino acids. The V and J ends lost 9 bases and 3 bases respectively, with 10 bases between them. The V gene's germline CDR1 is LNHDA and CDR2 SQIVND (reference sequence).

This clone was observed a handful of times. This chain connects TRBV7-8 to TRBJ2-5; D perhaps matches TRBD1 (8 bases). V shed 4 bases and J shed 7 bases, with 16 bases lying between them. The germline V gene has CDR1 SGHVS and CDR2 FQNEAQ. There are 14 residues in the CDR3. In DNA form, the CDR3 reads TGTGCCAGCAGCTACAGGACAGGGAGGGCGACCCAGTACTTC. Encoded protein: CASSYRTGRATQYF. The variable domain in full, completed from reference TRBV7-8 and TRBJ2-5, reads GAGVSQSPRYKVAKRGQDVALRCDPISGHVSLFWYQQALGQGPEFLTYFQNEAQLDKSGLPSDRFFAERPEGSVSTLKIQRTQQEDSAVYLCASSYRTGRATQYFGPGTRLLVL.

The chain recombines TRBV5-8 with TRBJ1-5; 7 bases line up with TRBD1. The CDR3 sequence is 15 residues long. The V and J ends lost 0 bases and 2 bases, in that order; junction bases with no gene match: 2. CDR1 is SGHTS, CDR2 YDEGEE, per germline. The CDR3 DNA is TGTGCCAGCAGCTTGGGACAGGGAGGCAATCAGCCCCAGCATTTT. It specifies CASSLGQGGNQPQHF.

The chain uses TRBV5-4 and TRBJ2-5; 11 nucleotides align to TRBD2. There are 16 residues in the CDR3. Germline CDR1 SGHNT, CDR2 YYREEE (reference sequence). V shed 4 bases, J shed 13 bases, and the junction held 18 bases outside the gene matches. This CDR3 is CASSQPPSGGTARLYF. Written as DNA, the CDR3 is TGTGCCAGCAGCCAACCCCCTAGCGGGGGGACGGCACGACTGTACTTC.

The gene calls are TRBV27 and TRBJ1-2; D unresolved. The CDR3 is made up of 15 amino acids. V was pared by 0 bases and J by 8 bases, with 16 bases between. Per the germline V gene, CDR1 is MNHEY and CDR2 is SMNVEV (reference sequence). The CDR3 coding sequence is TGTGCCAGCAGTTTATCGGGGTCGGTCGGGCGCGGCTACACCTTC. It encodes CASSLSGSVGRGYTF.

The CDR3 DNA sequence: TGTGCCTGGAGTGCCAGGGGAATGACCCTCTACGAGCAGTACTTC. Its protein is CAWSARGMTLYEQYF. The V gene is TRBV30, the J gene TRBJ2-7; possibly TRBD1 for D (6 bases). Germline lookup yields CDR1 GTSNPN and CDR2 SVGIG (reference sequence). Trimming left V 1 base short and J 3 bases short, with 16 bases between. The CDR3 totals 15 residues.

The chain links TRBV11-2 to TRBJ1-2; a weak D match, TRBD1 (5 bases). Trimming left V 11 bases short and J 6 bases short, with 13 bases between. The germline V gene encodes CDR1 SGHAT and CDR2 FQNNGV. CDR3 length equals 11 residues. The CDR3, as DNA: TGTGCCTCCGTAGGGGAGCATGGCTACACCTTC. Protein product: CASVGEHGYTF.

This clone was counted a single time. J is TRBJ2-3 and V is TRBV29-1; TRBD2 matches at 15 bases. J was trimmed by 5 bases and V by 6 bases; bases with no gene match: 6. This CDR3 is 15 amino acids long. Germline V gene lookup returns CDR1 SQVTM and CDR2 ANQGSEA. Here the CDR3 reads CSVAGTSGRRDTQYF. Here the CDR3 DNA reads TGCAGCGTCGCCGGGACTAGCGGGAGGAGAGATACGCAGTATTTT.

The chain couples TRBV30 to TRBJ2-6; D unresolved. V was clipped by 1 base and J by 4 bases, with 14 bases between them. Germline CDR1 GTSNPN, CDR2 SVGIG (reference sequence). The CDR3 is made up of 16 amino acids. The CDR3: CAWSGSLSSGANVLTF. The CDR3 coding sequence is TGTGCCTGGAGTGGGAGTTTGAGCTCAGGGGCCAACGTCCTGACTTTC.

The chain joins TRBV7-6 to TRBJ2-7; D is possibly TRBD2 (6 bases). V was trimmed by 2 bases and J by 0 bases, leaving 20 bases between them. Germline CDR1 reads SGHVS; CDR2 reads FNYEAQ. The CDR3 is 18 amino acids. Here the CDR3 reads CASSLLPGDSVSSYEQYF. The CDR3 DNA reads TGTGCCAGCAGCTTACTACCGGGGGATAGCGTAAGCTCCTACGAGCAGTACTTC.

The chain combines TRBV4-1 with TRBJ1-2; TRBD1 matches at 11 bases. Germline CDR1 MGHRA, CDR2 YSYEKL. This CDR3 is built from 15 residues. Trimming at V came to 4 bases and at J to 4 bases, leaving 5 bases not matched to a gene. The CDR3 region is CASSLGTGGLYGYTF. CDR3 coding DNA: TGCGCCAGCAGCCTCGGGACAGGGGGTCTCTATGGCTACACCTTC.

The chain carries TRBV2 and TRBJ1-5; perhaps TRBD1 as D (5 bases). Trimming stripped 8 bases from V and 2 bases from J, with 16 bases between. CDR1 and CDR2 (germline): SNHLY, FYNNEI. The CDR3 totals 15 residues. CDR3 DNA: TGTGCCAGCTGCCGTTGGGGGAATGGCAATCAGCCCCAGCATTTT. Encoded protein: CASCRWGNGNQPQHF.

V usage is TRBV6-1 and J usage is TRBJ1-2, with TRBD1 matching over 8 bases. V was pared by 10 bases and J by 4 bases, with 5 bases of the junction left unmatched. Germline loops: CDR1 MNHNS, CDR2 SASEGT. The CDR3 covers 12 residues. The CDR3 loop is CATQGASYGYTF. The CDR3 nucleotides read TGTGCCACCCAGGGGGCGAGCTATGGCTACACCTTC.